This T cell receptor (beta chain) originates from a study of blood T cell repertoires in COVID-19. Across the whole study: Acute-phase and convalescent COVID-19 samples originated in the United States, Italy and Spain.

Participants were aged about 18 to 100 years, lived in 25 or so US areas, and enrolled virtually. Participants' own reports of clinical history determined their cohort assignment. This CDR3 contains 18 residues. Trimming pared 1 base from V and 4 bases from J, leaving 20 bases between. Germline V lookup: CDR1 MGHRA, CDR2 YSYEKL. Original analysis: Estimation of nucleated cell counts relied on the amplification of reference gene primers. Produced via immunoSEQ multiplex PCR; TCRdb's table is partial and in-frame only. The D gene and trimming were derived from the DNA, and the V and J assignments and clone size from that table. This sample has about 370,000 clones, with 75% to 90% found just once.

The chain joins TRBV4-1 to TRBJ1-5; no clear D gene. The clonotype was recovered from a man between 18 and 29 years old who had recovered from COVID-19. The source material was PBMCs or T cells enriched from blood (not recorded which). DNA of the CDR3: TGCGCCAGCAGCCAAGTGGACTTAGGTTTCCCAAGGAATCAGCCCCAGCATTTT. Its protein is CASSQVDLGFPRNQPQHF.